These 27 T cell receptor beta chains were sequenced from one sample in a study of T-cell memory formation after mild COVID-19. Each CDR3 protein gets one entry after TCRdb re-called the 5' RACE reads with MiXCR. The sample holds 400,000 to 500,000 distinct CDR3 sequences, 15% to 20% seen once. Sequencing was performed on PBMCs or a T cell subset sorted from them (not recorded which). Receptors were obtained from a man between 18 and 29 years old who had mild COVID-19 (a few samples of this study predate the infection). Cell type and time point are not known.

This rearrangement joins TRBV7-9 to TRBJ2-7; D not resolved. The V gene's germline CDR1 is SEHNR and CDR2 FQNEAQ (reference sequence). The CDR3 runs 14 residues. The germline V and J ends were trimmed by 1 base and 0 bases, with 7 bases remaining between them. This chain's CDR3 is CASSLGLPSYEQYF. The DNA for the CDR3 is TGTGCCAGCAGCTTAGGTCTCCCCTCCTACGAGCAGTACTTC.

This clonotype was counted at least ten times. V and J are TRBV3-1 and TRBJ1-3; D possibly corresponds to TRBD1 (5 bases). The CDR3 extends over 16 amino acids. V was trimmed by 5 bases and J by 0 bases, leaving 14 bases between them. The V gene's germline CDR1 is LGHDT and CDR2 YNNKEL (reference sequence). DNA of the CDR3: TGTGCCAGCAGCTTTACAGGACAACTCTCTGGAAACACCATATATTTT. Translation: CASSFTGQLSGNTIYF.

This clonotype appeared a few times. The rearrangement joins TRBV4-3 to TRBJ2-1; D ambiguous. The CDR3 runs to 15 residues. Trimming stripped 0 bases from V and 7 bases from J, with 13 bases between. Per the germline V gene, CDR1 is LGHNA and CDR2 is YSLEER. CDR3 protein: CASSQDLSSGNEQFF. CDR3 sequence (DNA): TGCGCCAGCAGCCAAGATCTGTCCTCCGGGAATGAGCAGTTCTTC.

The chain uses TRBV4-3 and TRBJ1-6; 9 bases are shared with TRBD1. This CDR3 has 16 residues. J was trimmed by 10 bases and V by 0 bases; bases with no gene match: 7. CDR1 and CDR2 (germline): LGHNA, YSLEER. The CDR3 DNA reads as TGCGCCAGCAGCCAAGAGTGGACAGGGGTTGGATCACCCCTCCACTTT. Protein: CASSQEWTGVGSPLHF.

This rearrangement joins TRBV5-8 to TRBJ1-2; a possible D gene is TRBD1 (5 bases). The CDR3 contains 16 residues. V shed 2 bases and J shed 4 bases, with 18 bases lying between them. Germline CDR1 and CDR2: SGHTS and YDEGEE. The CDR3 loop is CASSFFHAGTFYGYTF. The CDR3 DNA reads TGTGCCAGCAGCTTCTTTCACGCAGGGACTTTCTATGGCTACACCTTC.

This clonotype was found a few times. This chain connects TRBV6-5 to TRBJ1-2; TRBD1 is a possible D gene (6 bases). V was trimmed by 0 bases and J by 0 bases, leaving 11 bases between them. This CDR3 spans 16 amino acids. CDR1 is MNHEY and CDR2 is SVGAGI in the germline V gene. This chain's CDR3 is CASSYSTGLANYGYTF. The CDR3 nucleotides read TGTGCCAGCAGTTACTCGACAGGCCTAGCTAACTATGGCTACACCTTC.

CDR3 nucleotide sequence: TGCAGCGTTGAAGTCACGGCAGGGAAGCCCCAGCATTTT. This translates into CSVEVTAGKPQHF. J is TRBJ1-5 and V is TRBV29-1; D perhaps matches TRBD1 (5 bases). Looked up from germline, CDR1 is SQVTM and CDR2 is ANQGSEA. Trimming removed 1 base from V and 8 bases from J, with 12 bases in between. The CDR3 contains 13 residues.

The gene calls are TRBV7-9 and TRBJ1-2, with D unclear. The germline V and J ends were trimmed by 7 bases and 2 bases, with 17 bases remaining between them. There are 15 residues in the CDR3. The germline V gene encodes CDR1 SEHNR and CDR2 FQNEAQ (reference sequence). The CDR3 protein is CASILFEITNYGYTF. DNA for the CDR3: TGTGCCAGCATCCTGTTCGAGATTACAAACTATGGCTACACCTTC.

This chain uses TRBV7-9 with TRBJ1-1; no clear D. Germline CDR1 is SEHNR and CDR2 is FQNEAQ (reference sequence). Trimming took 2 bases from V and 2 from J, leaving 6 bases between them. CDR3 length equals 13 residues. This CDR3 reads CASSLITNTEAFF. CDR3 sequence (DNA): TGTGCCAGCAGCTTAATCACCAACACTGAAGCTTTCTTT.

This sequence joins TRBV5-1 and TRBJ1-2; 8 nucleotides line up with TRBD1. Germline V CDR1 and CDR2: SGHRS, YFSETQ. This CDR3 spans 15 amino acids. Losses at the gene ends were 3 bases for V and 2 bases for J; bases not matched to a gene: 6. The CDR3 nucleotides are TGCGCCAGCAGCTCCGGACAGGGAGACAACTATGGCTACACCTTC. As protein: CASSSGQGDNYGYTF.

This clonotype was detected ten times or more. The chain combines TRBV24-1 with TRBJ2-5; tentatively, D is TRBD2 (5 bases). The CDR3 has 15 amino acids. The germline V gene encodes CDR1 KGHDR and CDR2 SFDVKD. V lost 3 bases to trimming and J lost 2 bases, with 12 bases between them. The CDR3 protein is CATSDPTGIQETQYF. DNA of the CDR3: TGTGCCACCAGTGATCCCACGGGGATACAAGAGACCCAGTACTTC.

This clonotype came up a few times. The CDR3 coding sequence is TGCAGCGTCGTACCACTGGACGAGTCTTGGCAGTATTTT. Amino acid sequence: CSVVPLDESWQYF. The chain recombines TRBV29-1 with TRBJ2-3; D gene uncertain. Germline V gene sequence: CDR1 SQVTM, CDR2 ANQGSEA. The V end lost 6 bases, the J end lost 11 bases, and 21 bases lay between the germline ends. The CDR3 sequence is 13 residues long.

The CDR3 reads CASRPGLAGAYEQYF. The CDR3 DNA sequence: TGTGCCAGCAGACCGGGACTAGCGGGGGCCTACGAGCAGTACTTC. The V and J genes are TRBV12-3 or TRBV12-4 and TRBJ2-7, with 14 bases fitting TRBD2. The V gene end was trimmed by 6 bases and the J gene end by 2 bases; junction bases not matched to a gene: 3. The CDR3 has 15 amino acids.

J is TRBJ1-6 and V is TRBV5-1; D not resolved. This CDR3 has 17 residues. The V gene lost 0 bases and the J gene lost 10 bases, with 20 bases spanning the gap. Germline V gene lookup returns CDR1 SGHRS and CDR2 YFSETQ. The CDR3: CASSLVVSRQSGSPLHF. The CDR3 DNA follows: TGCGCCAGCAGCTTGGTAGTCTCGCGGCAGTCTGGATCACCCCTCCACTTT.

This clonotype was counted ten times or more. The J gene is TRBJ2-2, the V gene TRBV11-2; TRBD1 matches 7 bases. The CDR3 is 14 residues long. The V segment lost 6 bases and the J segment 7 bases; nucleotides outside the gene matches: 8. Germline-derived CDR1 and CDR2 are SGHAT and FQNNGV. This chain's CDR3 is CASSQDRVFGELFF. CDR3 coding DNA: TGTGCCAGCAGTCAAGACAGGGTGTTCGGGGAGCTGTTTTTT.

This clonotype was seen only a few times. The chain has TRBV10-3 and TRBJ1-4, with TRBD1 matching over 8 bases. The germline CDR1 and CDR2 sequences are ENHRY and SYGVKD. Losses at the gene ends were 3 bases for V and 0 bases for J; bases not matched to a gene: 3. The CDR3 spans 16 residues. The CDR3 sequence: CAISDDRGSTNEKLFF. In DNA form, the CDR3 reads TGTGCCATCAGTGATGACAGGGGATCAACTAATGAAAAACTGTTTTTT.

The CDR3 bases are TGTGCCAGTAGCCACGGGACAAGGTCCTACGAGCAGTACTTC. Translation: CASSHGTRSYEQYF. The chain carries TRBV19 and TRBJ2-7; perhaps TRBD1 as D (6 bases). The germline V and J ends were trimmed by 6 bases and 1 base, with 13 bases remaining between them. The CDR3 length is 14 residues. From germline, CDR1 is LNHDA and CDR2 SQIVND (reference sequence).

V is TRBV7-3 and J is TRBJ1-1, with 8 positions matching TRBD1. Germline lookup yields CDR1 SGHTA and CDR2 FQGTGA. The CDR3 has 15 residues. Germline trimming cut 5 bases from V and 6 bases from J; bases unmatched to any gene: 11. The CDR3 loop reads CASSATGGQFSEAFF. The CDR3, as DNA: TGTGCCAGCAGCGCCACAGGGGGTCAATTCTCTGAAGCTTTCTTT.

V is TRBV6-5 and J is TRBJ2-7, with a possible D match to TRBD1 (6 bases). This CDR3 has 12 amino acids. CDR1 and CDR2 (germline): MNHEY, SVGAGI. V was pared by 10 bases and J by 2 bases, with 12 bases between. DNA for the CDR3: TGTGCCACCCGGACAGTTACCTACGAGCAGTACTTC. Its translation is CATRTVTYEQYF.

This clonotype was recorded a few times. This chain uses TRBV4-2 with TRBJ1-1; D is unclear. The V end lost 1 base, the J end lost 0 bases, and 3 bases lay between the germline ends. The CDR3 runs 13 residues. Germline lookup yields CDR1 LGHNA and CDR2 YNFKEQ. CDR3 in amino acids: CASSQVVNTEAFF. Here the CDR3 DNA reads TGTGCCAGCAGCCAAGTTGTGAACACTGAAGCTTTCTTT.

In its sample, this clonotype was seen a few times. The chain uses TRBV5-1 and TRBJ1-6, with D possibly matching TRBD1 (5 bases). V was cut by 3 bases and J by 5 bases, with 9 bases left in between. Germline V gene sequence: CDR1 SGHRS, CDR2 YFSETQ. The CDR3 loop spans 14 amino acids. DNA for the CDR3: TGCGCCAGCAGCTCCGGGGGAGATAATTCACCCCTCCACTTT. As protein: CASSSGGDNSPLHF.

In its sample, this clonotype was seen a few times. CDR3 protein: CASSRATGANTEAFF. The CDR3 nucleotides are TGCGCCAGCAGCCGGGCTACAGGGGCGAACACTGAAGCTTTCTTT. The J gene is TRBJ1-1, the V gene TRBV5-1, with TRBD1 identical over 7 bases. CDR3 length: 15 amino acids. In germline, CDR1 is SGHRS, CDR2 YFSETQ. Germline trimming cut 4 bases from V and 1 base from J; bases unmatched to any gene: 7.

V and J are TRBV12-3 or TRBV12-4 and TRBJ2-5, with D maybe TRBD1 (6 bases). This CDR3 comprises 13 residues. V dropped 6 bases and J dropped 4 bases, with 12 bases sitting between them. The CDR3: CASREQGGETQYF. The CDR3 DNA follows: TGTGCCAGCAGGGAACAGGGTGGAGAGACCCAGTACTTC.

The J gene is TRBJ2-2, the V gene TRBV7-9, with TRBD1 as a possible D gene (6 bases). The CDR3 runs 18 residues. CDR1 is SEHNR and CDR2 is FQNEAQ in the germline V gene (reference sequence). V lost 5 bases and J lost 6, with 25 bases in between. This CDR3 reads CASSDPPLQGQDPGELFF. CDR3 DNA: TGTGCCAGCAGCGATCCTCCCCTACAGGGCCAGGACCCCGGGGAGCTGTTTTTT.

V and J are TRBV29-1 and TRBJ1-1; 10 nucleotides match TRBD1. The CDR3 consists of 12 residues. J lost 6 bases, V lost 6 bases, and 4 bases had no gene match. Germline V gene sequence: CDR1 SQVTM, CDR2 ANQGSEA. CDR3 loop: CSVGTGEAEAFF. Here the CDR3 DNA reads TGCAGCGTGGGGACAGGGGAGGCTGAAGCTTTCTTT.

The V call is TRBV25-1, the J call TRBJ2-1, with 7 bases matching TRBD2. Per germline, CDR1 MGHDK and CDR2 SYGVNS. The CDR3 is made up of 14 amino acids. The trim removed 8 bases at V and 2 bases at J, leaving 6 bases unmatched. The CDR3 DNA follows: TGTGCCAGCCTTTTGGGGGGGACCTACAATGAGCAGTTCTTC. Encoded protein: CASLLGGTYNEQFF.

Ten or more counts support this clonotype. The rearrangement links TRBV7-6 to TRBJ2-5, with TRBD2 matching 10 bases. CDR3 length: 18 amino acids. Germline trimming cut 5 bases from V and 4 bases from J; bases unmatched to any gene: 16. Germline V gene sequence: CDR1 SGHVS, CDR2 FNYEAQ. CDR3 loop: CASSQTPGLADGGETQYF. CDR3 DNA sequence: TGTGCCAGCAGCCAGACCCCAGGACTAGCGGATGGAGGAGAGACCCAGTACTTC.